Listed below are T cell receptor beta chains from one sample, sequenced in a study of blood T cells in healthy people across ages. TCRdb reprocessed the 5' RACE reads with MiXCR, giving one entry per CDR3 protein. The table shows around 520,000 distinct CDR3 sequences, with about 27% occurring only once. These data also featured in a second study, about T cells of mothers and their children.

What was sequenced was blood. Every receptor here comes from a boy younger than 10 in good health. Each CDR3 is given with its conserved first and last residue. A D gene is named only where the DNA matches it firmly. Not all rows give a size; the values are once, few, many and, for expanded clones, a class.

V	J	D	size	DNA	CDR3
TRBV11-2	TRBJ1-2	.	few	TGTGCCAGCAGCCTGGGGAAGGGAGGGATAAACTATGGCTACACCTTC	CASSLGKGGINYGYTF
TRBV9	TRBJ2-7	TRBD1	few	TGTGCCAGCAGCCGGGGACAGGACTCCTACGAGCAGTACTTC	CASSRGQDSYEQYF
TRBV29-1	TRBJ2-6	.	.	TGCAGCGTTGTCCCGTATGGGGTTAGGGACGCTGGGGCCAACGTCCTGACTTTC	CSVVPYGVRDAGANVLTF
TRBV20-1	TRBJ1-5	.	.	TGCAGTGCTAGCCGGGACGGATCCTTCAATCAGCCCCAGCATTTT	CSASRDGSFNQPQHF
TRBV6-5	TRBJ1-5	TRBD1	few	TGTGCCAGCAGTACAGGGGGCTTACAGCCCCAGCATTTT	CASSTGGLQPQHF
TRBV10-1	TRBJ2-3	.	few	TGCGCCAGCAGTGACAGGAGGAACACAGATACGCAGTATTTT	CASSDRRNTDTQYF
TRBV11-2	TRBJ2-1	.	.	TGTGCCAGCAGCTTCGAGGGGAATGGTTACGATGAGCAGTTCTTC	CASSFEGNGYDEQFF
TRBV20-1	TRBJ2-5	TRBD1	many	TGCAGTGCTAGAGATCCCAGGGGGGAGACCCAGTACTTC	CSARDPRGETQYF
TRBV5-1	TRBJ2-5	TRBD2	few	TGCGCCAGCAGCCCCCGGGACTACCTACAAGAGACCCAGTACTTC	CASSPRDYLQETQYF
TRBV20-1	TRBJ2-3	TRBD1	.	TGCAGTGCATACAGGGGCGGGGATACGCAGTATTTT	CSAYRGGDTQYF
TRBV12-5	TRBJ2-5	.	.	TGTGCTAGTGGGGGGGAAGAAGGAGAGACCCAGTACTTC	CASGGEEGETQYF
TRBV29-1	TRBJ1-1	.	few	TGCAGCGTTGGGTCGACTGCCACTGAAGCTTTCTTT	CSVGSTATEAFF
TRBV20-1	TRBJ1-2	TRBD1	few	TGCAGTGCTAAGCGGCGTGAGACAGGGGGTAGCTATGGCTACACCTTC	CSAKRRETGGSYGYTF
TRBV7-9	TRBJ2-1	.	.	TGTGCCAGCAGCGCCAGCCAGGATGAGCAGTTCTTC	CASSASQDEQFF
TRBV6-2/TRBV6-3	TRBJ2-1	.	.	TGTGCCAGCAGTTACTCGGACGGTAACAATGAGCAGTTCTTC	CASSYSDGNNEQFF
TRBV6-5	TRBJ2-5	.	.	TGTGCCAGCAGTCGAATACTAACGGGAGATTTCCTGGAGACCCAGTACTTC	CASSRILTGDFLETQYF